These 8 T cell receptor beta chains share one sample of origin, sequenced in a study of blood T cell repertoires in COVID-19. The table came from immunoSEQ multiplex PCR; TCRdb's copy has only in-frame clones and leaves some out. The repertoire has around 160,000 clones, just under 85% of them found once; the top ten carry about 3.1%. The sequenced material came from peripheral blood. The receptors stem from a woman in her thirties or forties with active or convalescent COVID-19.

The CDR3 protein is CASSLWSEGRTDTQYF. In nucleotides, the CDR3 is TGTGCCAGCAGTTTATGGTCAGAGGGCCGCACAGATACGCAGTATTTT. V and J are TRBV28 and TRBJ2-3; D perhaps matches TRBD2 (5 bases). Trimming shortened V by 0 bases and J by 1 base, and 11 bases separated the two germline ends. The germline V gene has CDR1 MDHEN and CDR2 SYDVKM. The CDR3 has 16 residues.

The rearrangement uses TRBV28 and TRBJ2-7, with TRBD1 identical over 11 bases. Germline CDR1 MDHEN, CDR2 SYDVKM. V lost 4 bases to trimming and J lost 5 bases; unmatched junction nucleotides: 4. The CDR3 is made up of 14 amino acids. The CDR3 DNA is TGTGCCAGCAGTTGGGGGACAGGGGGGGACGAGCAGTACTTC. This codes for CASSWGTGGDEQYF. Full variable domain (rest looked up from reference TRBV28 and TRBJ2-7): DVKVTQSSRYLVKRTGEKVFLECVQDMDHENMFWYRQDPGLGLRLIYFSYDVKMKEKGDIPEGYSVSREKKERFSLILESASTNQTSMYLCASSWGTGGDEQYFGPGTRLTVT.

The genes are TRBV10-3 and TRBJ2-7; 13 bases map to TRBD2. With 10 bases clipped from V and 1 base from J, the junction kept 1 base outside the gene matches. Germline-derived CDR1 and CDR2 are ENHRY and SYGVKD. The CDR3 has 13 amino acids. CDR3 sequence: CATGLAGSYEQYF. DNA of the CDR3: TGTGCCACGGGACTAGCGGGGTCCTACGAGCAGTACTTC.

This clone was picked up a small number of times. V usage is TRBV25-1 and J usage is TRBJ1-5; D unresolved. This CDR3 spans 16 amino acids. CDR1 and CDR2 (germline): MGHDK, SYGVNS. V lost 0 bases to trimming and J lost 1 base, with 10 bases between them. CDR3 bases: TGTGCCAGCAGTGAATATGGCCGAGGGAGCAATCAGCCCCAGCATTTT. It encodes CASSEYGRGSNQPQHF.

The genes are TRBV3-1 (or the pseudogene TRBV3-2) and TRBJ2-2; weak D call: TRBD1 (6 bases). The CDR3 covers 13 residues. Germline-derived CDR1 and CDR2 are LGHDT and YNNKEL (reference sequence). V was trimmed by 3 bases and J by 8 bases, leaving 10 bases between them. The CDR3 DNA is TGTGCCAGCAGCCATCAGGGGTTGGGGGAGCTGTTTTTT. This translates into CASSHQGLGELFF.

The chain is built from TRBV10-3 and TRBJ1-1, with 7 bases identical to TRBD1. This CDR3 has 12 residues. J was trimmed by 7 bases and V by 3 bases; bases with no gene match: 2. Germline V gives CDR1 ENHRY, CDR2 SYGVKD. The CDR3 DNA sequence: TGTGCCATCAGTGACCGGGACAGTGAAGCTTTCTTT. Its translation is CAISDRDSEAFF.

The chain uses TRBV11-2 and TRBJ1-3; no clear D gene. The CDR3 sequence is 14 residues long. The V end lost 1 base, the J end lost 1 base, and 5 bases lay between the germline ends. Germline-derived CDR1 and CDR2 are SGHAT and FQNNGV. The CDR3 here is CASSLARSGNTIYF. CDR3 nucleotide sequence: TGTGCCAGCAGCTTAGCCAGGTCTGGAAACACCATATATTTT. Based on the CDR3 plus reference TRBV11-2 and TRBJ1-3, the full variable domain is EAGVAQSPRYKIIEKRQSVAFWCNPISGHATLYWYQQILGQGPKLLIQFQNNGVVDDSQLPKDRFSAERLKGVDSTLKIQPAKLEDSAVYLCASSLARSGNTIYFGEGSWLTVV.

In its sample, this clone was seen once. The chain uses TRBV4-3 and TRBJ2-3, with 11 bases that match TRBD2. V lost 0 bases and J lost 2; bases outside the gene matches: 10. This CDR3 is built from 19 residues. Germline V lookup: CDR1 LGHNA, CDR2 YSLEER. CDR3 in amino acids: CASSQEGITSGGTTDTQYF. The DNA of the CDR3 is TGCGCCAGCAGCCAAGAAGGTATAACTAGCGGGGGAACCACAGATACGCAGTATTTT.